The 26 T cell receptor beta chains given below trace back to one sample, sequenced in a study of Graves' ophthalmopathy and Graves' hyperthyroidism. Beta-chain TCR CDR3 regions were amplified from RNA transcripts. In the first round, RT-PCR was carried out with HTBI primers, and a multiplex PCR formed the second round. One entry per CDR3 protein results from TCRdb running MiXCR on the multiplex PCR reads. This sample has hundreds of thousands of distinct CDR3 sequences, with roughly 41% found just once. Sequenced material: peripheral blood. These receptors came from an adult man with Graves' ophthalmopathy.

This clonotype occurred many times. The chain recombines TRBV7-9 with TRBJ2-7; the D gene is possibly TRBD1 (5 bases). V lost 5 bases to trimming and J lost 7 bases, with 15 bases between them. The CDR3 spans 13 residues. Germline assignment: CDR1 SEHNR and CDR2 FQNEAQ (reference sequence). CDR3 loop: CASSILTQGEQYF. In DNA form, the CDR3 reads TGTGCCAGCAGCATTTTGACCCAGGGTGAGCAGTACTTC.

This clonotype appeared many times. This CDR3 is CASKRTGAYEQYF. The CDR3 bases are TGTGCCAGCAAGAGGACAGGGGCCTACGAGCAGTACTTC. The genes are TRBV6-1 and TRBJ2-7; TRBD1 matches 9 bases. This CDR3 is 13 amino acids long. Germline loops: CDR1 MNHNS, CDR2 SASEGT. Trimming took 7 bases from V and 2 from J; bases not matched to a gene: 3.

This clonotype was recorded at least ten times. The chain employs TRBV10-3 and TRBJ1-1; D perhaps matches TRBD1 (6 bases). Trimming removed 2 bases from V and 1 base from J, with 11 bases in between. This CDR3 has 15 residues. CDR1 is ENHRY, CDR2 SYGVKD, per germline. The CDR3 loop reads CAISERDTTNTEAFF. Written as DNA, the CDR3 is TGTGCCATCAGTGAGAGGGACACAACGAACACTGAAGCTTTCTTT.

The chain combines TRBV7-9 with TRBJ2-7; D is possibly TRBD1 or TRBD2 (5 bases each). V gave up 5 bases and J gave up 3 bases, with 14 bases separating them. Looked up from germline, CDR1 is SEHNR and CDR2 is FQNEAQ (reference sequence). This CDR3 spans 14 amino acids. This CDR3 reads CASSPGTDFYEQYF. The CDR3 coding sequence is TGTGCCAGCAGCCCAGGGACGGACTTCTACGAGCAGTACTTC.

This clonotype was counted ten times or more. The rearrangement joins TRBV11-2 to TRBJ2-5; D might be TRBD2 (6 bases). Between the trimmed V and J ends, which lost 3 bases and 3 bases, there was a span of 14 bases. Germline V gene sequence: CDR1 SGHAT, CDR2 FQNNGV. The CDR3 runs 15 residues. CDR3 in DNA: TGTGCCAGCAGCTTTTTGGAGGGTTCGGAAGAGACCCAGTACTTC. Protein sequence: CASSFLEGSEETQYF. Drawing the rest from reference TRBV11-2 and TRBJ2-5, the complete variable domain is EAGVAQSPRYKIIEKRQSVAFWCNPISGHATLYWYQQILGQGPKLLIQFQNNGVVDDSQLPKDRFSAERLKGVDSTLKIQPAKLEDSAVYLCASSFLEGSEETQYFGPGTRLLVL.

A note on this clonotype: This may be a read error: a much more frequent sequence differs by one nucleotide. The chain recombines TRBV7-9 with TRBJ2-7; the match to TRBD2 covers 8 bases. CDR1 is SEHNR and CDR2 is FQNEAQ in the germline V gene (reference sequence). The CDR3 covers 17 residues. The CDR3: CASSPRGIAGSSHEQYF. CDR3 in DNA: TGTGCCAGCAGCCCCCGCGGGATAGCGGGATCCTCCCACGAGCAGTACTTC.

This sequence joins TRBV5-8 and TRBJ2-5; TRBD2 aligns across 13 bases. The germline CDR1 and CDR2 sequences are SGHTS and YDEGEE. This CDR3 region has 16 residues. J gave up 3 bases and V 4 bases, and 6 bases lay outside the gene matches. The CDR3 sequence is CASSPGLAGAEETQYF. CDR3 in DNA: TGTGCCAGCAGCCCTGGACTAGCGGGGGCCGAAGAGACCCAGTACTTC.

This clonotype was found many times. The V and J genes are TRBV19 and TRBJ1-5; tentative D call: TRBD1 (5 bases). This CDR3 contains 14 residues. Germline values: CDR1 LNHDA, CDR2 SQIVND (reference sequence). V lost 7 bases and J 0 bases, leaving 10 bases between the germline ends. The CDR3 is CASTQGTSNQPQHF. DNA of the CDR3: TGTGCCAGTACCCAGGGAACTAGCAATCAGCCCCAGCATTTT.

This clonotype was observed many times. The gene calls are TRBV12-3 or TRBV12-4 and TRBJ1-6, with 9 bases matching TRBD1. The V and J ends lost 4 bases and 9 bases, in that order; junction bases with no gene match: 1. This CDR3 has 13 residues. CDR3 sequence reads: CASSWDRASPLHF. DNA of the CDR3: TGTGCCAGCAGTTGGGACAGGGCTTCACCCCTCCACTTT.

This clonotype appeared many times. The rearrangement links TRBV25-1 to TRBJ2-2; D is ambiguous. The CDR3 sequence is 13 residues long. The germline gives CDR1 MGHDK, CDR2 SYGVNS. V was pared by 1 base and J by 8 bases, with 8 bases between. CDR3 sequence (DNA): TGTGCCAGCAGTGAATCCGACGTAGGGGAGCTGTTTTTT. Translation gives CASSESDVGELFF.

The chain links TRBV10-3 to TRBJ2-5, with TRBD1 as a possible D gene (5 bases). This CDR3 has 13 residues. Per germline, CDR1 ENHRY and CDR2 SYGVKD. The V gene lost 3 bases and the J gene lost 4 bases, with 9 bases spanning the gap. The CDR3 loop reads CAISEWGGETQYF. CDR3 in DNA: TGTGCCATCAGTGAATGGGGCGGAGAGACCCAGTACTTC.

In this sample, this clonotype turned up a few times. This chain joins TRBV5-4 and TRBJ1-5, with 7 bases aligning to TRBD1. The germline V gene has CDR1 SGHNT and CDR2 YYREEE (reference sequence). V gave up 4 bases and J gave up 3 bases; unmatched junction bases: 4. The CDR3 has 14 amino acids. CDR3 residues: CASSRDRVNQPQHF. CDR3 nucleotide sequence: TGTGCCAGCAGCCGAGACAGGGTCAATCAGCCCCAGCATTTT.

This clonotype has just one count. A single base separates this from a much larger clone, so it may be a read error. This chain connects TRBV14 to TRBJ1-4; tentatively, D is TRBD1 (6 bases). CDR1 SGHDN and CDR2 FVKESK come from the germline V gene. The CDR3 runs to 16 residues. Trimming took off 0 bases at V and 5 bases at J, with 13 bases between the two ends. CDR3 amino acids: CASSQEPGAWNEKLFF. CDR3 nucleotides: TGTGCCAGCAGCCAAGAACCGGGGGCTTGGAATGAAAAACTGTTTTTT. Variable domain in full (rest from reference TRBV14 and TRBJ1-4): EAGVTQFPSHSVIEKGQTVTLRCDPISGHDNLYWYRRVMGKEIKFLLHFVKESKQDESGMPNNRFLAERTGGTYSTLKVQPAELEDSGVYFCASSQEPGAWNEKLFFGSGTQLSVL.

This chain uses TRBV9 with TRBJ2-5; 7 positions match TRBD2. Germline V CDR1 and CDR2: SGDLS, YYNGEE. This CDR3 region has 13 residues. V shed 2 bases and J 6 bases; nucleotides not matched to a gene: 4. The CDR3 region is CASSVSGKKTQYF. For the CDR3, the DNA is TGTGCCAGCAGCGTCAGCGGGAAGAAGACCCAGTACTTC.

Comment on this clonotype: One end of the junction is discordant with germline, which a read error may explain. The genes are TRBV10-3 and TRBJ2-7; the D gene is possibly TRBD2 (5 bases). Germline CDR1 and CDR2: ENHRY and SYGVKD. The CDR3 is 11 amino acids. The CDR3 region has the DNA TGTGCCATCGGTGAGGGCTACGAGCATTACTTC. Translating gives CAIGEGYEHYF.

Concerning this clonotype itself: This is likely a read error, given that the CDR3 carries no conserved phenylalanine or tryptophan at its end. CDR3 nucleotide sequence: TGTGCCAGCAGCACTCTAGGACAGGGCACTGAAGCTTTCCTT. Translating gives CASSTLGQGTEAFL. This sequence joins TRBV7-2 and TRBJ1-1, with TRBD1 matching over 8 bases. Germline CDR1 is SGHTA and CDR2 is FQGNSA. V dropped 5 bases and J dropped 4; count of bases not matched to a gene: 6. The length of the CDR3 is 14 residues.

This clonotype has only a few counts. The gene calls are TRBV5-6 and TRBJ1-2, with 10 bases that match TRBD1. The CDR3 covers 14 residues. J gave up 4 bases and V 4 bases, and 4 bases lay outside the gene matches. Germline CDR1 and CDR2: SGHDT and YYEEEE. CDR3 in DNA: TGTGCCAGCAGCCAGGACAGGGGGGTCTATGGCTACACCTTC. It encodes CASSQDRGVYGYTF.

This clonotype has at least ten counts. The chain links TRBV19 to TRBJ2-2; 11 bases fit TRBD1. Germline V lookup: CDR1 LNHDA, CDR2 SQIVND (reference sequence). The CDR3 runs to 14 residues. J lost 7 bases, V lost 5 bases, and 3 bases had no gene match. Here the CDR3 reads CASSVDRGRGELFF. The CDR3 nucleotides are TGTGCCAGTAGTGTGGACAGGGGGCGCGGGGAGCTGTTTTTT.

This clonotype was seen a single time. The chain joins TRBV12-3 or TRBV12-4 to TRBJ2-5; 13 bases agree with TRBD2. With 5 bases clipped from V and 3 bases from J, the junction kept 6 bases outside the gene matches. CDR3 length: 16 amino acids. The CDR3 DNA is TGTGCCAGCAGTGTACAGGGACTAGCGGGAAAAGAGACCCAGTACTTC. Translated, it gives CASSVQGLAGKETQYF.

This clonotype was seen ten or more times. The chain employs TRBV2 and TRBJ2-2; D remains unclear. Germline CDR1 reads SNHLY; CDR2 reads FYNNEI. The V end was cut by 2 bases, the J end by 2 bases, with 6 bases between. This CDR3 contains 14 residues. CDR3 DNA sequence: TGTGCCAGCAGTGAATTGGCCAACACCGGGGAGCTGTTTTTT. As protein: CASSELANTGELFF.

The V gene is TRBV15, the J gene TRBJ2-3; the match to TRBD1 covers 7 bases. Germline V gene lookup returns CDR1 LNHNV and CDR2 YYDKDF (reference sequence). The CDR3 has 16 residues. Unmatched junction bases numbered 8, after V lost 2 bases and J lost 3 bases. CDR3 sequence (DNA): TGTGCCACCAGCAGAACTGACAGGGAACGAACAGATACGCAGTATTTT. Translating gives CATSRTDRERTDTQYF.

This clonotype has a count of ten or more. The V gene is TRBV24-1, the J gene TRBJ2-7; TRBD1 aligns across 10 bases. Germline CDR1 reads KGHDR; CDR2 reads SFDVKD. CDR3 length: 16 residues. With 0 bases clipped from V and 5 bases from J, the junction kept 6 bases outside the gene matches. This CDR3 reads CATSDLGGTGVDEQYF. The CDR3 nucleotides are TGTGCCACCAGTGATTTGGGGGGGACAGGGGTCGACGAGCAGTACTTC.

The chain recombines TRBV9 with TRBJ2-2; D is unclear. The V end lost 5 bases, the J end lost 7 bases, and 15 bases lay between the germline ends. Per the germline V gene, CDR1 is SGDLS and CDR2 is YYNGEE. The CDR3 has 14 amino acids. This CDR3 is CASSYSYLNGELFF. As DNA, the CDR3 is TGTGCCAGCAGTTACTCGTATCTGAACGGGGAGCTGTTTTTT.

At least ten counts were recorded for this clonotype. The chain recombines TRBV4-2 with TRBJ1-2, with TRBD1 identical over 9 bases. The V segment lost 1 base and the J segment 4 bases; nucleotides outside the gene matches: 1. The CDR3 covers 14 residues. Germline CDR1 is LGHNA and CDR2 is YNFKEQ. The CDR3: CASSQGDRAYGYTF. CDR3 coding DNA: TGTGCCAGCAGCCAAGGGGACAGGGCCTATGGCTACACCTTC.

This rearrangement joins TRBV20-1 to TRBJ2-5; TRBD1 agrees at 7 bases. Germline V CDR1 and CDR2: DFQATT, SNEGSKA (reference sequence). The CDR3 sequence is 15 residues long. The junction had 10 bases not matched to a gene; V was cut back by 5 bases and J by 1 base. The chain's CDR3 is CSADKPYRGQETQYF. In DNA form, the CDR3 reads TGCAGTGCTGACAAACCTTACAGGGGCCAAGAGACCCAGTACTTC.

This clonotype has just a few counts. The V call is TRBV10-3, the J call TRBJ1-2; D not resolved. Germline V CDR1 and CDR2: ENHRY, SYGVKD. The V gene lost 10 bases and the J gene lost 3 bases, with 12 bases spanning the gap. There are 12 residues in the CDR3. The CDR3 loop is CASTRGYYGYTF. In DNA form, the CDR3 reads TGTGCCAGCACTCGGGGTTACTATGGCTACACCTTC.